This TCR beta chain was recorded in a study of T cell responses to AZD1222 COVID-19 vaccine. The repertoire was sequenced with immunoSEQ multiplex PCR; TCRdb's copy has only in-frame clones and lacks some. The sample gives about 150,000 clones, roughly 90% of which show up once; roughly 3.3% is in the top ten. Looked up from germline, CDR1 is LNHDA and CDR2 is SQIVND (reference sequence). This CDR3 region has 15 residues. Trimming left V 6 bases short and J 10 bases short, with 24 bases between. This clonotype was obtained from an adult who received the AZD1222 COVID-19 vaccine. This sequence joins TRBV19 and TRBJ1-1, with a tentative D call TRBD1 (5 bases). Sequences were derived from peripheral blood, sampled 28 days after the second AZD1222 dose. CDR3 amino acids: CASRLLETVPDGAFF. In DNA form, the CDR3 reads TGTGCCAGTAGGTTACTCGAGACAGTACCTGACGGAGCTTTCTTT.